The next 11 T cell receptor beta chains were all read from a single sample in a study of blood T cells in healthy people across ages. A second about 7 to 11 cycle PCR used barcoded and J-beta primers. TCRdb itself ran the 5' RACE reads through MiXCR, one entry per CDR3 protein. The table has more than 1,400,000 distinct CDR3 sequences, 35% to 45% seen once. The material sequenced was blood. These TCRs come from a woman aged 18-29 years in good health.

This clonotype was counted once. V gene TRBV5-1 combines with J gene TRBJ2-2; D unclear. Germline loops: CDR1 SGHRS, CDR2 YFSETQ. The CDR3 runs 14 residues. The V gene lost 1 base and the J gene lost 3 bases, with 7 bases spanning the gap. The CDR3 protein is CASSLSQYTGELFF. Here the CDR3 DNA reads TGCGCCAGCAGCTTGTCCCAGTACACCGGGGAGCTGTTTTTT.

This clonotype showed up just a few times. The rearrangement uses TRBV12-3 or TRBV12-4 and TRBJ2-2, with unresolved D. Trimming left V 8 bases short and J 7 bases short, with 11 bases between. The CDR3 contains 12 residues. The CDR3 DNA sequence: TGTGCCAGCCGCTATGTCAACGGGGAGCTGTTTTTT. Its translation: CASRYVNGELFF.

This clonotype has just one count. The chain combines TRBV27 with TRBJ2-1, with a tentative D call TRBD2 (5 bases). Trimming shortened V by 6 bases and J by 0 bases, and 24 bases separated the two germline ends. The germline CDR1 and CDR2 sequences are MNHEY and SMNVEV (reference sequence). This CDR3 region has 19 residues. Here the CDR3 reads CASRWRAVERTSSYNEQFF. CDR3 bases: TGTGCCAGCAGATGGCGGGCCGTTGAGCGAACGAGCTCCTACAATGAGCAGTTCTTC.

V is TRBV10-3 and J is TRBJ2-7; the match to TRBD2 covers 11 bases. CDR3 length: 18 residues. With V trimmed by 2 bases and J by 0 bases, 9 bases remained unmatched. Germline V gene data show CDR1 as ENHRY and CDR2 as SYGVKD. CDR3 coding DNA: TGTGCCATCAGTGAGACACTAGCGGGAGCCGCGAGCTCCTACGAGCAGTACTTC. Protein sequence: CAISETLAGAASSYEQYF.

On this clonotype itself: This may stem from a read error, because a much larger clone lies one nucleotide away. The chain links TRBV2 to TRBJ1-2; D call uncertain. Trimming removed 4 bases at V and 2 bases at J, with 5 bases between. Germline CDR1 is SNHLY and CDR2 is FYNNEI. The CDR3 is made up of 12 amino acids. DNA of the CDR3: TGTGCCAGCAGTGTCCAAAACTATGGCTACACCTTC. It is translated as CASSVQNYGYTF.

This chain joins TRBV10-3 and TRBJ1-4; the D gene is possibly TRBD1 (6 bases). Trimming cost V 2 bases and J 1 base, with 11 bases left between them. Per the germline V gene, CDR1 is ENHRY and CDR2 is SYGVKD. The CDR3 length is 16 residues. DNA of the CDR3: TGTGCCATCAGTGAGACCCTACAGGGAACTAATGAAAAACTGTTTTTT. Translating it yields CAISETLQGTNEKLFF.

This clonotype was counted between two and nine times. The chain has TRBV12-3 or TRBV12-4 and TRBJ2-2; perhaps TRBD2 as D (6 bases). The CDR3 covers 15 residues. V was pared by 4 bases and J by 4 bases, with 13 bases between. The CDR3 sequence: CASSSGTSPTGELFF. In DNA, the CDR3 is TGTGCCAGCAGTTCCGGGACTTCGCCCACCGGGGAGCTGTTTTTT.

The chain recombines TRBV7-6 with TRBJ1-5, with D tentatively TRBD1 (6 bases). The CDR3 is 17 residues long. From germline, CDR1 is SGHVS and CDR2 FNYEAQ. Between the trimmed V and J ends, which lost 1 base and 2 bases, there was a span of 15 bases. CDR3 coding DNA: TGTGCCAGCAGCTTAGATCTCACAGGGTACGGCAATCAGCCCCAGCATTTT. It codes for CASSLDLTGYGNQPQHF. The full variable domain, its missing parts supplied by reference TRBV7-6 and TRBJ1-5, is GAGVSQSPRYKVTKRGQDVALRCDPISGHVSLYWYRQALGQGPEFLTYFNYEAQQDKSGLPNDRFSAERPEGSISTLTIQRTEQRDSAMYRCASSLDLTGYGNQPQHFGDGTRLSIL.

The V and J genes are TRBV20-1 and TRBJ2-5; the D is unclear. V shed 3 bases and J shed 2 bases, with 13 bases lying between them. In germline, CDR1 is DFQATT, CDR2 SNEGSKA (reference sequence). The CDR3 is 14 residues long. The CDR3 bases are TGCAGTGCTAGTATCGCGGATGTGCAAGAGACCCAGTACTTC. Translation gives CSASIADVQETQYF.

To note about this clonotype: A much bigger clone sits one base away, suggesting this may be a read error. This chain connects TRBV10-3 to TRBJ2-7; D might be TRBD1 or TRBD2, each matching 5 bases. This CDR3 spans 14 amino acids. CDR1 is ENHRY, CDR2 SYGVKD, per germline. The chain's CDR3 is CAIGEALGAYEQYF. Here the CDR3 DNA reads TGTGCCATCGGTGAGGCGTTGGGGGCCTACGAGCAGTACTTC.

This clonotype occurred a few times. The chain joins TRBV4-1 to TRBJ2-5; maybe TRBD2 (5 bases). Trimming removed 0 bases from V and 0 bases from J, with 8 bases in between. This CDR3 is built from 15 residues. Germline V gene lookup returns CDR1 MGHRA and CDR2 YSYEKL. CDR3 sequence (DNA): TGCGCCAGCAGCCAAGACTCGCGGGACCAAGAGACCCAGTACTTC. It encodes CASSQDSRDQETQYF.